A single sample gave rise to the 8 T cell receptor beta chains below, sequenced in a study of neurological immune-mediated disorders. Via MiXCR, TCRdb re-called the 5' RACE reads, giving one row per CDR3 protein. The sample holds about 95,000 distinct CDR3 sequences, roughly 4% seen once. The specimen sequenced was PBMCs. These receptor sequences come from a woman younger than 35 with multiple sclerosis.

Only a few counts were recorded for this clonotype. The rearrangement links TRBV14 to TRBJ1-4, with unresolved D. V lost 1 base to trimming and J lost 0 bases, with 9 bases between them. Looked up from germline, CDR1 is SGHDN and CDR2 is FVKESK. This CDR3 region has 16 residues. CDR3 protein: CASSQGVGATNEKLFF. CDR3 bases: TGTGCCAGCAGCCAAGGGGTTGGAGCAACTAATGAAAAACTGTTTTTT.

This clonotype was observed many times. The V call is TRBV20-1, the J call TRBJ2-7, with D possibly called TRBD1 or TRBD2 (5 bases each). V lost 6 bases to trimming and J lost 0 bases, with 15 bases between them. The CDR3 contains 14 residues. Per the germline V gene, CDR1 is DFQATT and CDR2 is SNEGSKA (reference sequence). The CDR3 DNA reads as TGCAGTGCCCTACGCCCAGGGAGCTCCTACGAGCAGTACTTC. Residues: CSALRPGSSYEQYF.

This clonotype has at least ten counts. The chain employs TRBV5-8 and TRBJ1-2; no reliable D call. Trimming removed 4 bases from V and 8 bases from J, with 15 bases in between. The germline V gene encodes CDR1 SGHTS and CDR2 YDEGEE. This CDR3 comprises 13 residues. The CDR3 DNA reads TGTGCCAGCAGCCCCGGGCCATCCGGCGGCTACACCTTC. Amino acids: CASSPGPSGGYTF. The complete variable domain, with remaining parts taken from reference TRBV5-8 and TRBJ1-2, reads EAGVTQSPTHLIKTRGQQATLRCSPISGHTSVYWYQQALGLGLQFLLWYDEGEERNRGNFPPRFSGRQFPNYSSELNVNALELEDSALYLCASSPGPSGGYTFGSGTRLTVV.

This clonotype was observed at least ten times. The rearrangement joins TRBV7-2 to TRBJ2-3, with TRBD2 identical over 9 bases. There are 18 residues in the CDR3. Germline assignment: CDR1 SGHTA and CDR2 FQGNSA. V lost 6 bases and J lost 0; bases outside the gene matches: 13. The DNA for the CDR3 is TGTGCCAGCAGAAATAGCGGGAGAAGTGGCGTTAGCACAGATACGCAGTATTTT. Translating gives CASRNSGRSGVSTDTQYF.

The table lists this clonotype with many counts. The chain uses TRBV15 and TRBJ2-7; TRBD2 might be the D (6 bases). Trimming shortened V by 5 bases and J by 5 bases, and 16 bases separated the two germline ends. CDR3 length: 14 residues. The germline gives CDR1 LNHNV, CDR2 YYDKDF (reference sequence). CDR3: CATSPWEVGDEQYF. The CDR3 coding sequence is TGTGCCACCAGCCCTTGGGAGGTTGGCGACGAGCAGTACTTC. The full variable domain, completed using reference TRBV15 and TRBJ2-7, is DAMVIQNPRYQVTQFGKPVTLSCSQTLNHNVMYWYQQKSSQAPKLLFHYYDKDFNNEADTPDNFQSRRPNTSFCFLDIRSPGLGDTAMYLCATSPWEVGDEQYFGPGTRLTVT.

This clonotype was recorded at least ten times. The genes are TRBV5-1 and TRBJ2-1; D gene uncertain. V shed 0 bases and J shed 6 bases, with 10 bases lying between them. Germline V gene data show CDR1 as SGHRS and CDR2 as YFSETQ. This CDR3 spans 14 amino acids. CDR3 coding DNA: TGCGCCAGCAGCTTGGCCCTTGCCATCAATGAGCAGTTCTTC. Translating it yields CASSLALAINEQFF. Complete variable domain (other parts from reference TRBV5-1 and TRBJ2-1): KAGVTQTPRYLIKTRGQQVTLSCSPISGHRSVSWYQQTPGQGLQFLFEYFSETQRNKGNFPGRFSGRQFSNSRSEMNVSTLELGDSALYLCASSLALAINEQFFGPGTRLTVL.

This clonotype occurred many times. This chain joins TRBV6-2 or TRBV6-3 and TRBJ2-5; 7 positions match TRBD2. Germline loops: CDR1 MNHEY, CDR2 SVGEGT. Trimming took 2 bases from V and 1 from J; bases not matched to a gene: 7. This CDR3 has 16 amino acids. CDR3 protein: CASSYSLAELQETQYF. In nucleotides, the CDR3 is TGTGCCAGCAGTTACAGCCTAGCGGAACTCCAAGAGACCCAGTACTTC.

This clonotype was seen ten or more times. The genes are TRBV12-3 or TRBV12-4 and TRBJ2-7; 9 bases align to TRBD1. Unmatched junction bases numbered 3, after V lost 2 bases and J lost 4 bases. The CDR3 is made up of 14 amino acids. The CDR3 here is CASSLLGTGYEQYF. In DNA form, the CDR3 reads TGTGCCAGCAGTTTACTTGGGACAGGGTACGAGCAGTACTTC.